This T cell receptor (beta chain) was observed in a study of cytomegalovirus exposure and HLA in healthy donors. Turning to this clone: What it binds is not known.

Study conclusions and caveats: Across donors, sequencing depth was assumed by presence/absence analyses to be roughly uniform. Follow-up analysis later connected one missense variant in DCLRE1C with trimming of TCR beta V- and J-genes.

The CDR3 contains 14 residues. The V gene end was trimmed by 5 bases and the J gene end by 10 bases; junction bases not matched to a gene: 11. Per the germline V gene, CDR1 is SGHAT and CDR2 is FQNNGV. PCR used 60 Vbeta primers and 13 Jbeta primers. Using immunoSEQ multiplex PCR, the repertoire was profiled, and TCRdb retains in-frame clones only, with some absent. Seen here are about 180,000 clones, 75% to 80% observed once, and the top ten hold under 8%. There were likely unrecorded immune exposures, though donors were nominally healthy when sampled. The source is a man in his forties or fifties in good health and CMV-seropositive. The chain links TRBV11-2 to TRBJ2-1; the match to TRBD2 covers 7 bases. The sample consisted of PBMCs. The CDR3 loop reads CASSPRRLANEQFF. The CDR3 DNA sequence: TGTGCCAGCAGCCCCCGCCGACTAGCTAACGAGCAGTTCTTC.